The 18 T cell receptor beta chains in this list originate from one sample, sequenced in a study of T cells after yellow fever vaccination. A single record per CDR3 protein comes from TCRdb applying MiXCR to the 5' RACE reads. The table shows some 300,000 distinct CDR3 sequences, with about 3.5% occurring only once. The starting material was PBMCs, obtained on the day of the yellow fever booster vaccination. The receptors stem from a man between 18 and 35 years old who received the YFV17D yellow fever vaccine.

This clonotype was counted only a few times. The CDR3 nucleotides read TGCGCCAGCAGCCACCTCCCGGGACTCAGGAACACCGGGGAGCTGTTTTTT. It encodes CASSHLPGLRNTGELFF. This chain links TRBV4-3 with TRBJ2-2; D possibly corresponds to TRBD2 (6 bases). Germline CDR1 and CDR2: LGHNA and YSLEER. This CDR3 contains 17 residues. Between the trimmed V and J ends, which lost 3 bases and 1 base, there was a span of 15 bases.

This clonotype has a count of ten or more. The V gene is TRBV27, the J gene TRBJ2-2, with 9 bases identical to TRBD2. The CDR3 extends over 16 amino acids. With 7 bases clipped from V and 3 bases from J, the junction kept 9 bases outside the gene matches. The germline V gene has CDR1 MNHEY and CDR2 SMNVEV (reference sequence). The CDR3 nucleotides read TGTGCCAGCACTCTTCTAGCGGGGTGGGACACCGGGGAGCTGTTTTTT. It is translated as CASTLLAGWDTGELFF.

This clonotype was seen repeatedly, ten times or more. J is TRBJ2-7 and V is TRBV5-1; TRBD1 matches 8 bases. Looked up from germline, CDR1 is SGHRS and CDR2 is YFSETQ. The CDR3 spans 13 residues. V gave up 4 bases and J gave up 6 bases; unmatched junction bases: 6. The chain's CDR3 is CASSHYRGAEQYV. Here the CDR3 DNA reads TGCGCCAGCAGCCACTACAGGGGGGCCGAGCAGTACGTC.

This clonotype was seen more than once but under ten times. The V and J genes are TRBV11-2 and TRBJ2-7; perhaps TRBD2 as D (6 bases). Germline V gene sequence: CDR1 SGHAT, CDR2 FQNNGV. The CDR3 is 15 amino acids. The V gene lost 5 bases and the J gene lost 4 bases, with 18 bases spanning the gap. The CDR3 DNA reads as TGTGCCAGCAGCCCACGGGACTTCAGGGCTTACGAGCAGTACTTC. Its protein product is CASSPRDFRAYEQYF.

This clonotype was found a few times. The V call is TRBV5-1, the J call TRBJ1-1; D might be TRBD1 (5 bases). CDR1 is SGHRS, CDR2 YFSETQ, per germline. V was shortened by 4 bases and J by 5 bases, with 18 bases between the two germline ends. The CDR3 sequence is 15 residues long. The CDR3 nucleotides are TGCGCCAGCAGCCTCAACCCAGTTGAGGGGACTGAAGCTTTCTTT. It translates to CASSLNPVEGTEAFF. Based on the CDR3 plus reference TRBV5-1 and TRBJ1-1, the full variable domain is KAGVTQTPRYLIKTRGQQVTLSCSPISGHRSVSWYQQTPGQGLQFLFEYFSETQRNKGNFPGRFSGRQFSNSRSEMNVSTLELGDSALYLCASSLNPVEGTEAFFGQGTRLTVV.

This clonotype has at least ten counts. This chain connects TRBV20-1 to TRBJ2-1; 8 bases fit TRBD1. The germline gives CDR1 DFQATT, CDR2 SNEGSKA (reference sequence). The CDR3 length is 17 residues. The ends lost 6 bases at V and 1 base at J; junction bases unmatched: 14. The CDR3 nucleotides are TGCAGTGCCGTCACTTCTCTACAGGGGGTTTCCTACAATGAGCAGTTCTTC. Translation: CSAVTSLQGVSYNEQFF.

The sample holds many counts of this clonotype. V and J are TRBV7-9 and TRBJ1-1; 9 bases agree with TRBD1. The CDR3 consists of 15 residues. The ends lost 1 base at V and 4 bases at J; junction bases unmatched: 4. Germline-derived CDR1 and CDR2 are SEHNR and FQNEAQ (reference sequence). CDR3 nucleotide sequence: TGTGCCAGCAGCTTAGTGGGACAGGGTGCCACTGAAGCTTTCTTT. Translating it yields CASSLVGQGATEAFF.

J is TRBJ2-3 and V is TRBV6-5; either TRBD1 or TRBD2 may fit D (5 bases each). CDR1 and CDR2 (germline): MNHEY, SVGAGI. Trimming pared 9 bases from V and 2 bases from J, leaving 18 bases between. The CDR3 loop spans 15 amino acids. CDR3 sequence (DNA): TGTGCCAGTGGGGCGTCCGGGGTCTCCACAGATACGCAGTATTTT. As protein: CASGASGVSTDTQYF.

This clonotype was counted a few times. The gene calls are TRBV6-5 and TRBJ1-3; D is unresolved. Germline CDR1 is MNHEY and CDR2 is SVGAGI. This CDR3 spans 15 amino acids. V shed 7 bases and J shed 3 bases, with 16 bases lying between them. DNA for the CDR3: TGTGCCAGCATTCAGACGCCCGGTGTTGGAAACACCATATATTTT. Its translation is CASIQTPGVGNTIYF.

The V and J genes are TRBV20-1 and TRBJ2-2; tentative D call: TRBD1 (6 bases). Germline V gives CDR1 DFQATT, CDR2 SNEGSKA (reference sequence). V was shortened by 7 bases and J by 7 bases, with 22 bases between the two germline ends. This CDR3 is 15 amino acids long. The CDR3 region is CSVPRQDQGGGELFF. For the CDR3, the DNA is TGCAGTGTCCCTCGACAGGACCAAGGAGGCGGGGAGCTGTTTTTT.

This clonotype was counted a few times. This sequence joins TRBV15 and TRBJ1-5, with D uncertain. Between the trimmed V and J ends, which lost 1 base and 3 bases, there was a span of 7 bases. The CDR3 contains 14 residues. The germline V gene encodes CDR1 LNHNV and CDR2 YYDKDF (reference sequence). This CDR3 is CATSRVGINQPQHF. As DNA, the CDR3 is TGTGCCACCAGCAGAGTCGGCATCAATCAGCCCCAGCATTTT.

The rearrangement links TRBV12-3 or TRBV12-4 to TRBJ1-5, with D possibly TRBD1 on 5 matching bases. The CDR3 is 15 residues long. Trimming shortened V by 5 bases and J by 5 bases, and 16 bases separated the two germline ends. The CDR3 region has the DNA TGTGCCAGCAGTCCCGTTGACAGAGCTTATCAGCCCCAGCATTTT. Translated, it gives CASSPVDRAYQPQHF.

This clonotype was seen a handful of times. V is TRBV4-3 and J is TRBJ1-3; 8 nucleotides agree with TRBD1. This CDR3 is built from 15 residues. Germline CDR1 reads LGHNA; CDR2 reads YSLEER. Unmatched junction bases numbered 1, after V lost 1 base and J lost 2 bases. Here the CDR3 reads CASSQGQGTGNTIYF. CDR3 in DNA: TGCGCCAGCAGCCAAGGACAGGGGACTGGAAACACCATATATTTT.

The J gene is TRBJ2-5, the V gene TRBV10-3; D perhaps matches TRBD1 (6 bases). This CDR3 is 15 amino acids long. Germline lookup yields CDR1 ENHRY and CDR2 SYGVKD. Trimming took off 6 bases at V and 5 bases at J, with 19 bases between the two ends. The CDR3 nucleotides are TGTGCCATCAGACCATCGGACAGAATGCTGGAGACCCAGTACTTC. Its protein product is CAIRPSDRMLETQYF.

This clonotype has at least ten counts. This chain links TRBV5-1 with TRBJ1-2; D is unresolved. The CDR3 runs to 15 residues. Trimming cost V 6 bases and J 2 bases, with 17 bases left between them. The germline CDR1 and CDR2 sequences are SGHRS and YFSETQ. CDR3 amino acids: CASTVQAGANYGYTF. The DNA for the CDR3 is TGCGCCAGCACAGTCCAGGCAGGAGCAAACTATGGCTACACCTTC.

This clonotype was observed a few times. This sequence joins TRBV20-1 and TRBJ1-3; the D is unclear. The CDR3 length is 14 residues. Germline loops: CDR1 DFQATT, CDR2 SNEGSKA (reference sequence). With 4 bases removed from V and 0 bases from J, the gap between germline ends came to 10 bases. The CDR3 sequence is CSAIRLSSGNTIYF. The CDR3 DNA sequence: TGCAGTGCTATCCGACTAAGCTCTGGAAACACCATATATTTT.

At least ten counts were recorded for this clonotype. This chain joins TRBV12-3 or TRBV12-4 and TRBJ1-2; no definite D call. Trimming stripped 1 base from V and 3 bases from J, with 12 bases between. This CDR3 contains 15 residues. The CDR3, as DNA: TGTGCCAGCAGTTTAGGGGCTAGTGGGGACTATGGCTACACCTTC. As protein: CASSLGASGDYGYTF.

This clonotype showed up many times. The chain links TRBV20-1 to TRBJ2-1; 14 bases are shared with TRBD2. Germline CDR1 reads DFQATT; CDR2 reads SNEGSKA (reference sequence). V shed 6 bases, J shed 4 bases, and the junction held 5 bases outside the gene matches. This CDR3 is built from 15 residues. CDR3 loop: CSAWTSGGSYNEQFF. CDR3 in DNA: TGCAGTGCGTGGACTAGCGGGGGGTCTTACAATGAGCAGTTCTTC.